This T cell receptor beta chain was documented in a study of CD4+ T cells in melanoma. Study-level results: A reported correlation linked neoantigen-specific CD4+ T cells to CD8+, macrophage and B cell function. Neoantigen-specific CD4+ T cells in melanoma reportedly had diverse differentiation states.

A note on this clone: What it binds is not known.

Method: immunoSEQ multiplex PCR; TCRdb's copy keeps in-frame clones and lacks some. The sample holds about 110,000 clones, roughly 90% seen once. This CDR3 spans 16 amino acids. The J segment lost 7 bases and the V segment lost 1 base, leaving 9 bases of the junction unmatched. CDR1 LNHDA and CDR2 SQIVND come from the germline V gene (reference sequence). The receptor was derived from a human donor with melanoma. The chain recombines TRBV19 with TRBJ2-5, with TRBD2 identical over 10 bases. Sequencing was done on a sample of peripheral blood. CDR3 coding DNA: TGTGCCAGTAGTATAGGGGGTAGCGGGGGGATTGGGACCCAGTACTTC. This encodes CASSIGGSGGIGTQYF.